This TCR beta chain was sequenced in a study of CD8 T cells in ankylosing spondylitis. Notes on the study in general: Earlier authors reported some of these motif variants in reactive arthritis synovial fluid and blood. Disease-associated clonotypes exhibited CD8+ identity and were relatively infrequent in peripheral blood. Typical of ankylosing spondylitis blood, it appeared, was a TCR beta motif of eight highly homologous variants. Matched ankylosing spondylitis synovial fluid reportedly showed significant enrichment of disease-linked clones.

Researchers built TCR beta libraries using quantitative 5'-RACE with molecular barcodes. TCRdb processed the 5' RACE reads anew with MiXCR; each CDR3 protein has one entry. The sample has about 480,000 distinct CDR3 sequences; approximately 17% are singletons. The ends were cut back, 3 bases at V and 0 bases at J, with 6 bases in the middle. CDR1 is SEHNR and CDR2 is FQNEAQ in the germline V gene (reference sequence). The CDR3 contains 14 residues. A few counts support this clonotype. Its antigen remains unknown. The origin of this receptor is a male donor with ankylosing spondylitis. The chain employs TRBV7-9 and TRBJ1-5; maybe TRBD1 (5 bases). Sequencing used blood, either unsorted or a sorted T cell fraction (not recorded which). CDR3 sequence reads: CASSFDSSNQPQHF. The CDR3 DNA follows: TGTGCCAGCAGCTTCGACAGTAGCAATCAGCCCCAGCATTTT.